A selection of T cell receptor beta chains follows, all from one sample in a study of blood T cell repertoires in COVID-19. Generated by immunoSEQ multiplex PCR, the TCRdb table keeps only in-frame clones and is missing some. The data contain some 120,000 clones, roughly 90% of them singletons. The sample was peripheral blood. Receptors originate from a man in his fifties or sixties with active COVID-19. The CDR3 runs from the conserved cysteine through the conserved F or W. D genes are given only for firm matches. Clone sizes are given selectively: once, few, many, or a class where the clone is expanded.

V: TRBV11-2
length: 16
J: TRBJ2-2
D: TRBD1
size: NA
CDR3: CASSLDRGARTGELFF
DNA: TGTGCCAGCAGCCTTGACAGGGGAGCTCGCACCGGGGAGCTGTTTTTT

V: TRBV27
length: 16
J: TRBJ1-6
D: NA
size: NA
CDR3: CASSLAGLDYNSPLHF
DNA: TGTGCCAGCAGTTTAGCAGGGCTTGACTATAATTCACCCCTCCACTTT

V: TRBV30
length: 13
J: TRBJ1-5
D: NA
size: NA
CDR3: CAWSVHDNQPQHF
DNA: TGTGCCTGGAGTGTACACGATAATCAGCCCCAGCATTTT

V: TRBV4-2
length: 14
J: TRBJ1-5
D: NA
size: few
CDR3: CASSQEGVDQPQHF
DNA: TGTGCCAGCAGCCAAGAGGGAGTTGATCAGCCCCAGCATTTT

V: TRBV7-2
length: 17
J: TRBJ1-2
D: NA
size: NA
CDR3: CASSSSAGIRQHYGYTF
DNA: TGTGCCAGCAGCTCCTCAGCGGGGATTAGGCAGCACTATGGCTACACCTTC

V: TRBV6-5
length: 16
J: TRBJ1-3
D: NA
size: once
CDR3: CASSYNWRSSGNTIYF
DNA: TGTGCCAGCAGTTACAATTGGAGAAGCTCTGGAAACACCATATATTTT

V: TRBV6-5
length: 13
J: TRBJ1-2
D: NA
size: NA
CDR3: CASSAGQSYGYTF
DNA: TGTGCCAGCAGCGCCGGACAGTCCTATGGCTACACCTTC

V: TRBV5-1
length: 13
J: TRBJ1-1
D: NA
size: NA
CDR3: CASSAQSYTEAFF
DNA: TGCGCCAGCAGCGCACAGTCGTACACTGAAGCTTTCTTT

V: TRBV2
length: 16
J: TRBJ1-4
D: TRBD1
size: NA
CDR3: CASSEAGTGTNEKLFF
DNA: TGTGCCAGCAGTGAAGCCGGGACAGGGACGAATGAAAAACTGTTTTTT

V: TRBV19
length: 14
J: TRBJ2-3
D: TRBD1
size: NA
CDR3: CASSLGQGADTQYF
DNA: TGTGCCAGTAGTTTAGGACAGGGGGCAGATACGCAGTATTTT

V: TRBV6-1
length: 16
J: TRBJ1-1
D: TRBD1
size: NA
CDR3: CASSGTGGRINTEAFF
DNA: TGTGCCAGCAGTGGGACAGGGGGCCGTATTAACACTGAAGCTTTCTTT

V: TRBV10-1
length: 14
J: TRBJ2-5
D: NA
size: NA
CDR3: CASSESRGRETQYF
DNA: TGCGCCAGCAGTGAGTCACGGGGAAGGGAGACCCAGTACTTC

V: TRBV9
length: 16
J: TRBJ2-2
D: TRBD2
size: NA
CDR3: CASSVEASGSPGELFF
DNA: TGTGCCAGCAGCGTAGAGGCTAGCGGGAGTCCCGGGGAGCTGTTTTTT

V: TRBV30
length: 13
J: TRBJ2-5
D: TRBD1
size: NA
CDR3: CAWSKGAVGTQYF
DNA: TGTGCCTGGAGTAAGGGGGCTGTGGGGACCCAGTACTTC

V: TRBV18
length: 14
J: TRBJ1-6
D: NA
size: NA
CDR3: CASSPATDNSPLHF
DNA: TGTGCCAGCTCACCGGCGACAGACAATTCACCCCTCCACTTT

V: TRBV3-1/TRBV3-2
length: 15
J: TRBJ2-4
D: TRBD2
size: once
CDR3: CASSQTSGIKNIQYF
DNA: TGTGCCAGCAGCCAAACTAGCGGGATAAAAAACATTCAGTACTTC

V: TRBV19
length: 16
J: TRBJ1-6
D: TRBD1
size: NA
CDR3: CASSIGNRQGNSPLHF
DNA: TGTGCCAGTAGTATAGGGAACCGACAGGGGAATTCACCCCTCCACTTT

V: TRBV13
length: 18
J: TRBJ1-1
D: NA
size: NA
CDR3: CASSRRQAQYLMNTEAFF
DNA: TGTGCCAGCAGCCGGAGACAGGCCCAATATTTAATGAACACTGAAGCTTTCTTT

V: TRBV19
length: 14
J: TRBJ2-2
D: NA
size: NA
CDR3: CASSGFSVPGELFF
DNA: TGTGCCAGTAGTGGTTTCTCGGTGCCCGGGGAGCTGTTTTTT

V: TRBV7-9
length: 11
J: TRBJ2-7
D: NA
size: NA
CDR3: CASSLHYEQYF
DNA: TGTGCCAGCAGCTTACACTACGAGCAGTACTTC

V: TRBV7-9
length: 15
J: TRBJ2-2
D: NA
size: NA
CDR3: CASSSHRGGPGELFF
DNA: TGTGCCAGCAGCTCTCACAGGGGAGGTCCCGGGGAGCTGTTTTTT

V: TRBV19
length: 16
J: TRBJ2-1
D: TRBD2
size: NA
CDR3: CASSISPSGRLGEQFF
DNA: TGTGCCAGTAGTATTTCCCCTAGCGGGCGGTTGGGTGAGCAGTTCTTC

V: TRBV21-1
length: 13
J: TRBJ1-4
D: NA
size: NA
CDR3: CALARVGNEKLFF
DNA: TGTGCCCTCGCGCGGGTGGGGAATGAAAAACTGTTTTTT

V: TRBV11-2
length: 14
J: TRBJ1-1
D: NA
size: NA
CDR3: CASSLADSNTEAFF
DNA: TGTGCCAGCAGCTTAGCCGACTCGAACACTGAAGCTTTCTTT

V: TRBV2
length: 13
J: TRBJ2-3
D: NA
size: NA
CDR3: CASSGRGTDTQYF
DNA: TGTGCCAGCAGCGGCAGGGGCACAGATACGCAGTATTTT

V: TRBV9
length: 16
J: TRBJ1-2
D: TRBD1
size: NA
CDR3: CASSADRGSPNYGYTF
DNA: TGTGCCAGCAGCGCGGACAGGGGGAGCCCTAACTATGGCTACACCTTC

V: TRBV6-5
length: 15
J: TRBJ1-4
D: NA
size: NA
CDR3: CASTFRRATNEKLFF
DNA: TGTGCCAGCACCTTTCGACGGGCAACTAATGAAAAACTGTTTTTT

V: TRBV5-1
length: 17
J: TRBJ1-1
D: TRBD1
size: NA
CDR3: CASSLALTGDLNTEAFF
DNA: TGCGCCAGCAGCTTGGCCCTTACAGGGGACCTGAACACTGAAGCTTTCTTT

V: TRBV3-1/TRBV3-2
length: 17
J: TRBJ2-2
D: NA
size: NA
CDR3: CASSQWGEPRVPGELFF
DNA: TGTGCCAGCAGCCAATGGGGGGAGCCCCGGGTCCCCGGGGAGCTGTTTTTT

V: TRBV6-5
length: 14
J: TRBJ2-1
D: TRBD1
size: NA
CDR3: CASTMGTGVYEQFF
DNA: TGTGCCAGCACGATGGGGACAGGGGTCTATGAGCAGTTCTTC

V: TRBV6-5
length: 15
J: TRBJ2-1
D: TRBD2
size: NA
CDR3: CASSTGTSGRNEQFF
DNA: TGTGCCAGCAGCACCGGGACTAGCGGGAGGAATGAGCAGTTCTTC

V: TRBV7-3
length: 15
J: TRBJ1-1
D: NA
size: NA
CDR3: CASSLTPGMNTEAFF
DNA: TGTGCCAGCAGCTTAACCCCGGGGATGAACACTGAAGCTTTCTTT

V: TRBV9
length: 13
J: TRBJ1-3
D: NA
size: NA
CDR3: CASSVQGSNTIYF
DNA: TGTGCCAGCAGCGTCCAGGGAAGCAACACCATATATTTT

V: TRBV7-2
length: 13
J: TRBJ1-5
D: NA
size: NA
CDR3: CASSRYSNQPQHF
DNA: TGTGCCAGCAGCCGCTATAGCAATCAGCCCCAGCATTTT

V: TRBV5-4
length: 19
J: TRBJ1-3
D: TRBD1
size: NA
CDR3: CASSLTRDSRASSGNTIYF
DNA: TGTGCCAGCAGCCTGACCCGGGACAGCAGGGCAAGCTCTGGAAACACCATATATTTT

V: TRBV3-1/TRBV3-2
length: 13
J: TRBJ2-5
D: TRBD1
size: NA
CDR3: CASSQVGQGVRYF
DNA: TGTGCCAGCAGCCAGGTGGGACAGGGTGTCCGGTACTTC

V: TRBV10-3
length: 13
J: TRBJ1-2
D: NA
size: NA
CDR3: CAIQEGVNYGYTF
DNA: TGTGCCATCCAAGAGGGGGTAAACTATGGCTACACCTTC

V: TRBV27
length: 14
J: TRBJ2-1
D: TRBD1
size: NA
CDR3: CASSPRTGHNEQFF
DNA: TGTGCCAGCAGTCCACGGACAGGGCACAATGAGCAGTTCTTC

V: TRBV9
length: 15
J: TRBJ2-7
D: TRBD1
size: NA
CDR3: CASSTSRQGANEQYF
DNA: TGTGCCAGCAGCACAAGTCGGCAGGGGGCTAACGAGCAGTACTTC

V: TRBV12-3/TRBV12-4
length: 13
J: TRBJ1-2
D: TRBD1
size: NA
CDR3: CASSLGRQGGYTF
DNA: TGTGCCAGCAGTTTAGGGAGACAGGGCGGCTACACCTTC